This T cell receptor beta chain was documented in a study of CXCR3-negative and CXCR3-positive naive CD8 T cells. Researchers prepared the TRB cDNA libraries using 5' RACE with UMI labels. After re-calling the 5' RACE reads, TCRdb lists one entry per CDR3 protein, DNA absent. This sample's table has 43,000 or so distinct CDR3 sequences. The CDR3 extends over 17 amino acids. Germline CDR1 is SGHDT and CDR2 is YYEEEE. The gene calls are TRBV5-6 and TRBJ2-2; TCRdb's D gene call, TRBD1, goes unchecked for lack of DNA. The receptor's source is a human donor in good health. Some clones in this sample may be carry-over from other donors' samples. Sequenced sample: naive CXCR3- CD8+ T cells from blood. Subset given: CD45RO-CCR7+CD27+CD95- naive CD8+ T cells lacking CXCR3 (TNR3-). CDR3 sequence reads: CASSLVGDRENTGELFF.